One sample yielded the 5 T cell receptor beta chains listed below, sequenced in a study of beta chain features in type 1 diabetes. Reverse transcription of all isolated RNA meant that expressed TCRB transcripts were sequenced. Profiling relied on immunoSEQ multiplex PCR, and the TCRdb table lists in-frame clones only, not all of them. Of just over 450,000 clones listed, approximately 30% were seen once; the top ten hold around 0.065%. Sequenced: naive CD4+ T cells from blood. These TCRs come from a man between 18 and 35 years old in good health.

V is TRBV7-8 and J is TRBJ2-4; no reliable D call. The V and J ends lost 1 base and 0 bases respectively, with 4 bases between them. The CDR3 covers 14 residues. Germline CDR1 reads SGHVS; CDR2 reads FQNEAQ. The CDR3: CASSLVTAKNIQYF. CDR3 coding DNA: TGTGCCAGCAGCTTAGTTACAGCCAAAAACATTCAGTACTTC.

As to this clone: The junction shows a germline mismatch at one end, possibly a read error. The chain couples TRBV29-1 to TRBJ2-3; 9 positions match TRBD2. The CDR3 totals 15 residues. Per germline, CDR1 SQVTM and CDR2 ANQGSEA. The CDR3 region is CSAELAGVSPDTQYF. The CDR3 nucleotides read TGCAGCGCTGAATTAGCGGGAGTAAGCCCAGATACGCAGTATTTT.

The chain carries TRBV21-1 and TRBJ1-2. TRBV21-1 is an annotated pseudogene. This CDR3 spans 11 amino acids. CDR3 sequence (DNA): TGTGCCAGCAGCAGAGGGGATGGCTACACCTTC. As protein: CASSRGDGYTF.

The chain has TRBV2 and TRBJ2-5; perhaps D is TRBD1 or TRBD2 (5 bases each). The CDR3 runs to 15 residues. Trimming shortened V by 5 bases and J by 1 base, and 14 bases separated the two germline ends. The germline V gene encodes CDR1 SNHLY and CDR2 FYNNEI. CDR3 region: CASSPPGRRQETQYF. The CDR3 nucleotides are TGTGCCAGCAGTCCTCCGGGGCGGCGCCAAGAGACCCAGTACTTC.

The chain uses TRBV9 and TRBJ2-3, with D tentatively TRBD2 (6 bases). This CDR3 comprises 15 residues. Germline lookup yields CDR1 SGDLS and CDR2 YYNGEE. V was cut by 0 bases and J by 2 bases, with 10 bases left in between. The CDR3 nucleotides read TGTGCCAGCAGCGTAGATTGGAGGGTCACAGATACGCAGTATTTT. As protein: CASSVDWRVTDTQYF.